The next 23 T cell receptor beta chains were all read from a single sample in a study of regulatory T cells (dated by TCRdb to the late 2010s). Study-wide conclusions, independent of this receptor: Hydrophobic residues at CDR3 positions 6 and 7 were enriched in conventional CD4+ T cells from CD3G-deficient patients, suggesting more self-reactive specificities.

The library came from the immunoSEQ multiplex PCR assay. In the multiplex PCR, 52 forward TRBV primers and 13 reverse TRBJ primers were used, and assay-based and computational corrections were applied for amplification bias. TCRdb retrieved this table from immuneACCESS and kept in-frame rearrangements only. Not all clones are present; in checked studies, unresolved V genes account for under half, and no reason is known for the remainder. The sample table lists 25,000 to 35,000 clones, around 90% of them with a count of one. Under 2% of the sample rests with the top ten. These TCRs' antigens remain unknown. Sequencing was performed on conventional CD4+ T cells sorted from blood. All receptors come from a person in their late teens or twenties with CD3G deficiency.

V is TRBV19 and J is TRBJ2-2; the D call may be TRBD1 or TRBD2 (5 bases each). The germline V and J ends were trimmed by 6 bases and 6 bases, with 11 bases remaining between them. Germline assignment: CDR1 LNHDA and CDR2 SQIVND (reference sequence). CDR3 length: 13 amino acids. The DNA of the CDR3 is TGTGCCAGTAGCCCGGGACGCCCCGGGGAGCTGTTTTTT. It encodes CASSPGRPGELFF.

The V gene is TRBV18, the J gene TRBJ2-5, with 9 nucleotides matching TRBD2. J was trimmed by 5 bases and V by 1 base; bases with no gene match: 8. CDR3 size: 16 residues. Germline V lookup: CDR1 KGHSH, CDR2 LQKENI. The CDR3 is CASSPLPTSGWETQYF. CDR3 coding DNA: TGTGCCAGCTCACCACTGCCGACTAGCGGATGGGAGACCCAGTACTTC.

This chain links TRBV5-1 with TRBJ2-7, with 7 bases aligning to TRBD1. The germline V gene encodes CDR1 SGHRS and CDR2 YFSETQ. V lost 0 bases to trimming and J lost 6 bases; unmatched junction nucleotides: 6. The CDR3 covers 14 residues. The CDR3 sequence: CASSLAGGSPEQYF. The CDR3 DNA reads as TGCGCCAGCAGCTTGGCAGGGGGTTCCCCCGAGCAGTACTTC.

J is TRBJ2-4 and V is TRBV7-6, with 16 bases that match TRBD2. The CDR3 loop spans 20 amino acids. With 5 bases clipped from V and 1 base from J, the junction kept 11 bases outside the gene matches. The germline CDR1 and CDR2 sequences are SGHVS and FNYEAQ. The CDR3 DNA reads as TGTGCCAGCAGCATATCGGGACTAGCGGGAGGGTCCCCGGCCAAAAACATTCAGTACTTC. Residues: CASSISGLAGGSPAKNIQYF.

The rearrangement links TRBV6-1 to TRBJ2-7, with 7 bases lining up with TRBD2. Trimming at V came to 4 bases and at J to 0 bases, leaving 3 bases not matched to a gene. CDR3 size: 14 residues. Germline-derived CDR1 and CDR2 are MNHNS and SASEGT. As DNA, the CDR3 is TGTGCCAGCAGTGTAATAGCGGGCTCCTACGAGCAGTACTTC. Amino acids: CASSVIAGSYEQYF.

The chain links TRBV28 to TRBJ2-5, with 12 bases lining up with TRBD2. The CDR3 runs 14 residues. Germline-derived CDR1 and CDR2 are MDHEN and SYDVKM. The junction had 2 bases not matched to a gene; V was cut back by 5 bases and J by 4 bases. In nucleotides, the CDR3 is TGTGCCAGCAGTCTAGCGGGAGGGGCAGAGACCCAGTACTTC. Protein sequence: CASSLAGGAETQYF. Complete variable domain (other parts from reference TRBV28 and TRBJ2-5): DVKVTQSSRYLVKRTGEKVFLECVQDMDHENMFWYRQDPGLGLRLIYFSYDVKMKEKGDIPEGYSVSREKKERFSLILESASTNQTSMYLCASSLAGGAETQYFGPGTRLLVL.

The J gene is TRBJ2-2, the V gene TRBV30, with 9 bases that match TRBD1. This CDR3 contains 14 residues. Germline V gene lookup returns CDR1 GTSNPN and CDR2 SVGIG (reference sequence). J gave up 3 bases and V 6 bases, and 5 bases lay outside the gene matches. The CDR3 reads CACRQGEYTGELFF. The CDR3 DNA is TGTGCCTGCAGACAGGGGGAATACACCGGGGAGCTGTTTTTT.

The chain links TRBV7-8 to TRBJ2-4; 13 bases match TRBD2. The CDR3 has 13 residues. With V trimmed by 5 bases and J by 12 bases, 4 bases remained unmatched. Germline-derived CDR1 and CDR2 are SGHVS and FQNEAQ. The CDR3 spells CASSPGLAGAQYF. DNA of the CDR3: TGTGCCAGCAGCCCCGGACTAGCGGGAGCTCAGTACTTC.

The V call is TRBV28, the J call TRBJ2-3; 9 bases are shared with TRBD2. In germline, CDR1 is MDHEN, CDR2 SYDVKM. The V and J ends lost 2 bases and 1 base, in that order; junction bases with no gene match: 13. CDR3 length: 19 residues. In nucleotides, the CDR3 is TGTGCCAGCAGTTTAGCTCTCGGGGCGGGAGGGCTTCGCACAGATACGCAGTATTTT. Protein: CASSLALGAGGLRTDTQYF. Drawing the rest from reference TRBV28 and TRBJ2-3, the complete variable domain is DVKVTQSSRYLVKRTGEKVFLECVQDMDHENMFWYRQDPGLGLRLIYFSYDVKMKEKGDIPEGYSVSREKKERFSLILESASTNQTSMYLCASSLALGAGGLRTDTQYFGPGTRLTVL.

This chain connects TRBV5-1 to TRBJ2-1; TRBD1 might be the D (7 bases). From germline, CDR1 is SGHRS and CDR2 YFSETQ. V lost 0 bases and J lost 5, with 12 bases in between. This CDR3 has 15 residues. The DNA for the CDR3 is TGCGCCAGCAGCTTGGGGTCAGGGGGGAACAATGAGCAGTTCTTC. Its translation is CASSLGSGGNNEQFF.

The chain employs TRBV10-3 and TRBJ1-6; 7 positions match TRBD1. CDR3 length equals 14 residues. V shed 5 bases, J shed 7 bases, and the junction held 5 bases outside the gene matches. Germline V gene lookup returns CDR1 ENHRY and CDR2 SYGVKD. The CDR3 DNA reads TGTGCCATCAGTCACCGGGACAGCAATTCACCCCTCCACTTT. Translation: CAISHRDSNSPLHF.

The count of this clone is one. This sequence joins TRBV30 and TRBJ2-3; the D gene could be TRBD1 or TRBD2 (5 bases each). Germline values: CDR1 GTSNPN, CDR2 SVGIG (reference sequence). Trimming left V 2 bases short and J 2 bases short, with 14 bases between. The CDR3 is 15 amino acids. The CDR3: CAWSFGDGPTDTQYF. CDR3 nucleotides: TGTGCCTGGAGTTTTGGGGACGGACCCACAGATACGCAGTATTTT.

The rearrangement joins TRBV4-1 to TRBJ2-3; 10 nucleotides match TRBD2. The CDR3 has 17 residues. Germline CDR1 and CDR2: MGHRA and YSYEKL. V shed 1 base and J 1 base; nucleotides not matched to a gene: 5. CDR3 bases: TGCGCCAGCAGCCAAGTGGAGCTAGCGGGGGGCACAGATACGCAGTATTTT. This gives the protein CASSQVELAGGTDTQYF.

This rearrangement joins TRBV6-6 to TRBJ2-1, with D perhaps matching TRBD1 (6 bases). Germline CDR1 and CDR2: MNHNY and SVGAGI (reference sequence). The CDR3 spans 14 residues. With 10 bases removed from V and 5 bases from J, the gap between germline ends came to 18 bases. The CDR3 spells CATRTGRGHNEQFF. The CDR3 coding sequence is TGTGCCACCCGGACTGGCAGGGGCCACAATGAGCAGTTCTTC.

The chain combines TRBV6-1 with TRBJ1-1; TRBD1 might be the D (5 bases). Between the trimmed V and J ends, which lost 7 bases and 0 bases, there was a span of 12 bases. Germline CDR1 and CDR2: MNHNS and SASEGT. The CDR3 is made up of 14 amino acids. Written as DNA, the CDR3 is TGTGCCAGCAAAAAAGGGGTCATGAACACTGAAGCTTTCTTT. This encodes CASKKGVMNTEAFF.

The genes are TRBV29-1 and TRBJ2-2; 8 bases fit TRBD2. V trimming: 5 bases; J trimming: 5 bases; junction bases outside the gene matches: 7. The germline gives CDR1 SQVTM, CDR2 ANQGSEA. The CDR3 contains 14 residues. CDR3 sequence (DNA): TGCAGCGTTCTCGACGGGAGGGATACCGGGGAGCTGTTTTTT. Translation gives CSVLDGRDTGELFF.

The chain has TRBV23-1 and TRBJ1-1, with D possibly TRBD1 on 5 matching bases. TRBV23-1 is annotated as an ORF whose role is uncertain. This CDR3 region has 16 residues. With 10 bases removed from V and 1 base from J, the gap between germline ends came to 22 bases. DNA of the CDR3: TGCGCCACCATTGGGGGAAACAACGCCAAGAACACTGAAGCTTTCTTT. It specifies CATIGGNNAKNTEAFF.

This chain connects TRBV2 to TRBJ1-5; TRBD1 aligns across 10 bases. Germline V lookup: CDR1 SNHLY, CDR2 FYNNEI. Losses at the gene ends were 6 bases for V and 6 bases for J; bases not matched to a gene: 8. The CDR3 consists of 15 residues. The CDR3 loop reads CASSPTGGASQPQHF. CDR3 sequence (DNA): TGTGCCAGCAGCCCGACAGGGGGCGCTAGTCAGCCCCAGCATTTT.

The chain uses TRBV28 and TRBJ1-5, with 9 bases matching TRBD1. The germline gives CDR1 MDHEN, CDR2 SYDVKM. After removal of 5 bases from V and 7 bases from J, the junction contained 9 bases not matched to a gene. The CDR3 runs to 15 residues. The CDR3 is CASSRHRDRAQPQHF. The CDR3 nucleotides are TGTGCCAGCAGTCGCCACCGGGACAGGGCCCAGCCCCAGCATTTT.

V is TRBV5-1 and J is TRBJ2-2, with no clear D. The CDR3 loop spans 12 amino acids. Per the germline V gene, CDR1 is SGHRS and CDR2 is YFSETQ. The V end was cut by 2 bases, the J end by 3 bases, with 2 bases between. DNA of the CDR3: TGCGCCAGCAGCTTCGACACCGGGGAGCTGTTTTTT. Protein sequence: CASSFDTGELFF. Together with reference TRBV5-1 and TRBJ2-2, the CDR3 gives the full variable domain: KAGVTQTPRYLIKTRGQQVTLSCSPISGHRSVSWYQQTPGQGLQFLFEYFSETQRNKGNFPGRFSGRQFSNSRSEMNVSTLELGDSALYLCASSFDTGELFFGEGSRLTVL.

This clone appeared once. The rearrangement uses TRBV7-6 and TRBJ1-6; no clear D gene. This CDR3 has 19 residues. The germline V and J ends were trimmed by 0 bases and 6 bases, with 21 bases remaining between them. Germline assignment: CDR1 SGHVS and CDR2 FNYEAQ. CDR3 in amino acids: CASSLAGAAGGGLNSPLHF. CDR3 sequence (DNA): TGTGCCAGCAGCTTAGCGGGAGCGGCGGGAGGTGGGCTTAATTCACCCCTCCACTTT.

In this sample, this clone turned up a few times. The CDR3 DNA reads TGTGCCAGCAGCTCCAGGGTTGGAGCGAACGAGCAGTACTTC. Amino acid sequence: CASSSRVGANEQYF. The chain combines TRBV7-8 with TRBJ2-7; D is perhaps TRBD1 (5 bases). The CDR3 length is 14 residues. V lost 4 bases and J 5 bases, leaving 15 bases between the germline ends. From germline, CDR1 is SGHVS and CDR2 FQNEAQ.

This rearrangement joins TRBV5-1 to TRBJ2-2; D remains unclear. The CDR3 has 14 amino acids. Deletions cut 0 bases from V and 6 bases from J, with 9 bases between. Germline V gene lookup returns CDR1 SGHRS and CDR2 YFSETQ. CDR3 region: CASSLGSAAGELFF. CDR3 sequence (DNA): TGCGCCAGCAGCTTGGGCAGCGCGGCCGGGGAGCTGTTTTTT.